What follows describes a single T cell receptor beta chain. The CDR3 has 15 residues. CDR1 LGHNT and CDR2 FRNRAP come from the germline V gene. The V gene end was trimmed by 2 bases and the J gene end by 6 bases; junction bases not matched to a gene: 6. Caucasian, healthy and from Russia, the donors were aged between about 6 and 100. Every donor provided 7.5 to 10 milliliters of peripheral blood. The second PCR ran about 7 to 12 cycles with a sample-barcoded 5' primer and J-beta primers. TCRdb reanalysed the 5' RACE reads using MiXCR and keeps one entry per CDR3 protein. The sample has roughly 1.4 million distinct CDR3 sequences, approximately 59% seen once. The entry originates in a study of blood T cells in healthy people across ages.

Material for sequencing was blood. The clonotype comes from a man aged 18-30 years in good health. The chain recombines TRBV12-5 with TRBJ2-2; 7 nucleotides align to TRBD1. The CDR3 bases are TGTGCTAGTGGTTTGACCGAGGGGGCTTCCGGGGAGCTGTTTTTT. This sequence encodes CASGLTEGASGELFF.